This TCR beta chain is from a study of T cell repertoires in cytomegalovirus infection. This clonotype was seen ten or more times. The CDR3 totals 16 residues. Germline CDR1 and CDR2: SEHNR and FQNEAQ (reference sequence). With 6 bases clipped from V and 4 bases from J, the junction kept 12 bases outside the gene matches. In TCRdb, the reads were re-called with MiXCR into one record per CDR3 protein. The sample gives around 230,000 distinct CDR3 sequences, about 7% of which show up once; roughly 6.5% is in the top ten. The chain has TRBV7-9 and TRBJ2-1; 7 positions agree with TRBD1. The receptor was isolated from a human donor in good health (CMV status not recorded). Some clones in this sample may be carry-over from other donors' samples. The specimen sequenced was PBMCs. The CDR3 DNA sequence: TGTGCCAGCAGGGAAAGGGACAGTCTCCCATACAATGAGCAGTTCTTC. This gives the protein CASRERDSLPYNEQFF.